These 19 T cell receptor beta chains were sequenced from one sample in a study of blood T cell repertoires in COVID-19. Method: immunoSEQ multiplex PCR; TCRdb's copy keeps in-frame clones and lacks some. The table includes 120,000 or so clones, 75% to 85% detected once. What was sequenced was peripheral blood. These receptor sequences come from a man aged 40-55 years with active or convalescent COVID-19.

This chain joins TRBV10-3 and TRBJ2-1, with 10 bases fitting TRBD2. Germline V gene lookup returns CDR1 ENHRY and CDR2 SYGVKD. There are 15 residues in the CDR3. Trimming at V came to 2 bases and at J to 5 bases, leaving 3 bases not matched to a gene. CDR3 amino acids: CAISEGLAVNNEQFF. As DNA, the CDR3 is TGTGCCATCAGTGAGGGACTAGCGGTGAACAATGAGCAGTTCTTC.

The J gene is TRBJ1-5, the V gene TRBV30; D not certain. Trimming took off 0 bases at V and 3 bases at J, with 9 bases between the two ends. This CDR3 comprises 14 residues. Germline CDR1 and CDR2: GTSNPN and SVGIG (reference sequence). This chain's CDR3 is CAWSVGQINQPQHF. The CDR3 DNA sequence: TGTGCCTGGAGTGTTGGGCAGATCAATCAGCCCCAGCATTTT.

Written as DNA, the CDR3 is TGTGCCAGCAGCCACACCCGGCGGGGCTCCTACAATGAGCAGTTCTTC. It codes for CASSHTRRGSYNEQFF. The V and J genes are TRBV11-3 and TRBJ2-1, with D tentatively TRBD2 (6 bases). The CDR3 loop spans 16 amino acids. The germline V and J ends were trimmed by 5 bases and 0 bases, with 14 bases remaining between them. Germline CDR1 SGHNT, CDR2 YENEEA.

The rearrangement uses TRBV30 and TRBJ2-7; 8 positions match TRBD1. The CDR3 spans 14 residues. Germline V gene sequence: CDR1 GTSNPN, CDR2 SVGIG (reference sequence). Here the CDR3 reads CAQTTDRATYEQYF. The CDR3 nucleotides are TGTGCTCAAACTACGGACAGGGCGACCTACGAGCAGTACTTC.

The J gene is TRBJ2-7, the V gene TRBV13, with D possibly matching TRBD1 (5 bases). This CDR3 is 14 amino acids long. CDR1 PRHDT and CDR2 FYEKMQ come from the germline V gene (reference sequence). Trimming took off 1 base at V and 7 bases at J, with 14 bases between the two ends. CDR3 DNA sequence: TGTGCCAGCAGCTTAGTGGTGGGGCAGGAAGAGCAGTACTTC. Its protein is CASSLVVGQEEQYF.

This rearrangement joins TRBV12-3 or TRBV12-4 to TRBJ1-1, with TRBD1 identical over 11 bases. The CDR3 has 13 residues. V dropped 6 bases and J dropped 8; count of bases not matched to a gene: 5. This CDR3 reads CASSLRTGGEAFF. The DNA of the CDR3 is TGTGCCAGCAGCCTACGGACAGGGGGCGAAGCTTTCTTT.

This clone was seen only once. The rearrangement uses TRBV9 and TRBJ1-2; D gene ambiguous. V lost 0 bases and J 7 bases, leaving 7 bases between the germline ends. This CDR3 contains 12 residues. Germline assignment: CDR1 SGDLS and CDR2 YYNGEE. The CDR3: CASSVGAGGYTF. CDR3 sequence (DNA): TGTGCCAGCAGCGTAGGGGCAGGTGGCTACACCTTC.

This chain joins TRBV5-6 and TRBJ1-4; 7 nucleotides align to TRBD1. The CDR3 has 15 residues. Trimming cost V 1 base and J 5 bases; bases outside gene matches: 5. CDR1 is SGHDT and CDR2 is YYEEEE in the germline V gene. CDR3: CASSLKGQINEKLFF. Here the CDR3 DNA reads TGTGCCAGCAGCTTGAAGGGACAGATAAATGAAAAACTGTTTTTT.

The gene calls are TRBV3-1 (or the pseudogene TRBV3-2) and TRBJ1-4, with D maybe TRBD1 (5 bases). CDR1 is LGHDT, CDR2 YNNKEL, per germline (reference sequence). Trimming took off 6 bases at V and 4 bases at J, with 33 bases between the two ends. This CDR3 region has 21 residues. CDR3 bases: TGTGCCAGCAGGGTCTTCCAGAAACCCCCTCGGGGGACTGGGGATAATGAAAAACTGTTTTTT. It specifies CASRVFQKPPRGTGDNEKLFF.

The rearrangement joins TRBV5-1 to TRBJ2-5; TRBD2 aligns across 13 bases. The trim removed 5 bases at V and 5 bases at J, leaving 9 bases unmatched. The CDR3 extends over 16 amino acids. Germline V gene sequence: CDR1 SGHRS, CDR2 YFSETQ. CDR3 sequence (DNA): TGCGCCAGCAGGACGACTAGCGGGGGGCCTCGGGAGACCCAGTACTTC. It yields the protein CASRTTSGGPRETQYF.

The chain couples TRBV9 to TRBJ1-1; D is perhaps TRBD1 (6 bases). The CDR3 runs 14 residues. The germline CDR1 and CDR2 sequences are SGDLS and YYNGEE. V was pared by 1 base and J by 4 bases, with 11 bases between. The chain's CDR3 is CASSVKGVSTEAFF. The CDR3 DNA reads TGTGCCAGCAGCGTAAAGGGGGTTTCCACTGAAGCTTTCTTT.

V and J are TRBV2 and TRBJ2-7, with 9 bases fitting TRBD1. The V segment lost 0 bases and the J segment 4 bases; nucleotides outside the gene matches: 16. The CDR3 length is 19 residues. Per the germline V gene, CDR1 is SNHLY and CDR2 is FYNNEI. The CDR3 DNA sequence: TGTGCCAGCAGTGAAGCGCTTAGACTTGGGGACAGGGACCCGTACGAGCAGTACTTC. This codes for CASSEALRLGDRDPYEQYF.

This chain connects TRBV4-1 to TRBJ1-4; 7 bases line up with TRBD1. The V gene's germline CDR1 is MGHRA and CDR2 YSYEKL. With 8 bases clipped from V and 7 bases from J, the junction kept 13 bases outside the gene matches. This CDR3 comprises 15 residues. In DNA form, the CDR3 reads TGCGCCAGCTCGGGACCGGGACAGTTAGGTGAAAAACTGTTTTTT. It translates to CASSGPGQLGEKLFF.

The V gene is TRBV11-3, the J gene TRBJ2-7; 12 bases agree with TRBD1. CDR1 is SGHNT and CDR2 is YENEEA in the germline V gene. The CDR3 has 15 amino acids. J gave up 4 bases and V 4 bases, and 5 bases lay outside the gene matches. The CDR3 loop is CASSSGDRGRYEQYF. In DNA, the CDR3 is TGTGCCAGCAGCTCTGGGGACAGGGGGCGGTACGAGCAGTACTTC.

The J gene is TRBJ1-2, the V gene TRBV2, with 8 positions matching TRBD1. Germline CDR1 is SNHLY and CDR2 is FYNNEI. V lost 11 bases and J lost 4; bases outside the gene matches: 6. The length of the CDR3 is 12 residues. The CDR3 nucleotides read TGTGCCGCCGGACAGGGCGGCTATGGCTACACCTTC. It translates to CAAGQGGYGYTF.

The V call is TRBV6-2 or TRBV6-3, the J call TRBJ1-5; TRBD1 aligns across 7 bases. Germline CDR1 MNHEY, CDR2 SVGEGT. The CDR3 has 15 amino acids. The V and J ends lost 5 bases and 4 bases, in that order; junction bases with no gene match: 8. The CDR3 protein is CASSPGGRGNQPQHF. CDR3 nucleotides: TGTGCCAGCAGTCCAGGCGGCAGGGGGAATCAGCCCCAGCATTTT.

The chain links TRBV29-1 to TRBJ2-7; 7 nucleotides align to TRBD1. Germline CDR1 SQVTM, CDR2 ANQGSEA. The V segment lost 3 bases and the J segment 3 bases; nucleotides outside the gene matches: 2. The CDR3 is made up of 12 amino acids. The CDR3 coding sequence is TGCAGCGTTGACGGGGACAGCTACGAGCAGTACTTC. It is translated as CSVDGDSYEQYF.

This rearrangement joins TRBV30 to TRBJ1-4, with D maybe TRBD1 (5 bases). Germline CDR1 is GTSNPN and CDR2 is SVGIG (reference sequence). The CDR3 is 13 amino acids. The V and J ends lost 5 bases and 7 bases respectively, with 14 bases between them. The CDR3 region has the DNA TGTGCCTGGGCCGACAGCTGGAGTGAAAAACTGTTTTTT. This codes for CAWADSWSEKLFF.

The V gene is TRBV14, the J gene TRBJ1-1; perhaps TRBD1 as D (5 bases). Trimming stripped 6 bases from V and 2 bases from J, with 13 bases between. This CDR3 has 14 amino acids. Germline V gives CDR1 SGHDN, CDR2 FVKESK. The CDR3 DNA reads as TGTGCCAGCAGTCCCAGGACAAGCAACACTGAAGCTTTCTTT. The encoded protein is CASSPRTSNTEAFF.